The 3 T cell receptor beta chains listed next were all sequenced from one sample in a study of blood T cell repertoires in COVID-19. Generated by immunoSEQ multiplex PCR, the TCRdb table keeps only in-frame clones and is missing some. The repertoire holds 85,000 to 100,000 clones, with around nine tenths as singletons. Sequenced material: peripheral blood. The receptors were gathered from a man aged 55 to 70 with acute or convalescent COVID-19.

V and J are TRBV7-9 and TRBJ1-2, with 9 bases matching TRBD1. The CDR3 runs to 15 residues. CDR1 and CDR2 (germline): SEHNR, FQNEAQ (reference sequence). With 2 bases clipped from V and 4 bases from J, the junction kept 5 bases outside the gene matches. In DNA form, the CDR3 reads TGTGCCAGCAGCTTAAGTGGGACAGGGTTCTATGGCTACACCTTC. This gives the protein CASSLSGTGFYGYTF.

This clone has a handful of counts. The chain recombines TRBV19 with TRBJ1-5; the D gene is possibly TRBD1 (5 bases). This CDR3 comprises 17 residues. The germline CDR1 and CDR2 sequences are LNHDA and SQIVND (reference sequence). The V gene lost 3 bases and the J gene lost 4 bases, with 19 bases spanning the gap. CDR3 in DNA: TGTGCCAGTAGTATGGTCGGAGGGGCACAGTTAAATCAGCCCCAGCATTTT. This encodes CASSMVGGAQLNQPQHF.

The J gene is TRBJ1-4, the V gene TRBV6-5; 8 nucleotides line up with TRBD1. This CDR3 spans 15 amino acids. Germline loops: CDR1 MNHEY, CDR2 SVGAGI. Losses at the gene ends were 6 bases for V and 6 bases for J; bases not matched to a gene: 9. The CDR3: CASRPTDRVHEKLFF. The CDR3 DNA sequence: TGTGCCAGCAGACCCACGGACAGGGTCCATGAAAAACTGTTTTTT.